The rows below give T cell receptor beta chains drawn from one sample of a study of blood T cell repertoires in COVID-19. Generated by immunoSEQ multiplex PCR, the TCRdb table keeps only in-frame clones and is missing some. The sample carries roughly 500,000 clones, roughly 88% recorded once. The specimen was PBMCs or T cells enriched from blood (not recorded which). These receptors were taken from a middle-aged woman who had recovered from COVID-19. The CDR3 runs from the conserved cysteine through the conserved F or W. A D gene is named only where the DNA matches it firmly. Size is stated for part of the rows, as once, few or many counts, or as a class when the clone is expanded.

V: TRBV11-2; size: NA; J: TRBJ2-1; D: TRBD2; DNA: TGTGCCAGCAGCTTAGATCGGCTAGCGGTGCGGTTCTTC; CDR3: CASSLDRLAVRFF
V: TRBV7-2; size: NA; J: TRBJ2-2; D: NA; DNA: TGTGCCAGCAGTTCAAGGTGGAGCAACACCGGGGAGCTGTTTTTT; CDR3: CASSSRWSNTGELFF
V: TRBV11-3; size: few; J: TRBJ2-7; D: TRBD1; DNA: TGTGCCAGCAGCCAGGACAGGGTGCGGTACGAGCAGTACTTC; CDR3: CASSQDRVRYEQYF
V: TRBV4-1; size: NA; J: TRBJ1-2; D: TRBD1; DNA: TGCGCCAGCAGCCAAGAGGGAGGCCAGGACAGGGGGATCTATGGCTACACCTTC; CDR3: CASSQEGGQDRGIYGYTF
V: TRBV2; size: NA; J: TRBJ1-2; D: NA; DNA: TGTGCCAGCAGTGCACATCCGAACTATGGCTACACCTTC; CDR3: CASSAHPNYGYTF
V: TRBV6-5; size: NA; J: TRBJ2-7; D: TRBD1; DNA: TGTGCCAGCAGTTACTCGGGGACAGGGGACTACGAGCAGTACTTC; CDR3: CASSYSGTGDYEQYF
V: TRBV10-3; size: NA; J: TRBJ2-3; D: NA; DNA: TGTGCCATCGGGTCAAGCGGATTTAGCACAGATACGCAGTATTTT; CDR3: CAIGSSGFSTDTQYF
V: TRBV11-3; size: once; J: TRBJ2-7; D: TRBD1; DNA: TGTGCCAGCAGCTTAATGCCGGGACAGGGGGAGCAGTACTTC; CDR3: CASSLMPGQGEQYF
V: TRBV5-1; size: NA; J: TRBJ2-7; D: TRBD1; DNA: TGCGCCAGCAGCTTGCGGGACAGGGGCCACGAGCAGTACTTC; CDR3: CASSLRDRGHEQYF
V: TRBV24-1; size: NA; J: TRBJ2-1; D: NA; DNA: TGTGCCACCAGTGACTCCTCGGGACTTTACAATGAGCAGTTCTTC; CDR3: CATSDSSGLYNEQFF
V: TRBV12-3/TRBV12-4; size: once; J: TRBJ2-7; D: TRBD1; DNA: TGTGCCAGCAGTTCCAACCACAGGGGGCAGTACTTC; CDR3: CASSSNHRGQYF
V: TRBV5-6; size: NA; J: TRBJ1-1; D: NA; DNA: TGTGCCAGCAGCTTGGACAGGGAAAACACTGAAGCTTTCTTT; CDR3: CASSLDRENTEAFF
V: TRBV6-4; size: NA; J: TRBJ1-1; D: NA; DNA: TGTGCCAGCAGTGACTCGGCAGGCACCAACACTGAAGCTTTCTTT; CDR3: CASSDSAGTNTEAFF
V: TRBV6-5; size: NA; J: TRBJ2-5; D: NA; DNA: TGTGCCAGCAGTTACTCACTATCCCAAGAGACCCAGTACTTC; CDR3: CASSYSLSQETQYF
V: TRBV5-1; size: NA; J: TRBJ2-4; D: TRBD2; DNA: TGCGCCAGCAGCCCGTCCGGGAGGGTTCGGGACATTCAGTACTTC; CDR3: CASSPSGRVRDIQYF
V: TRBV2; size: once; J: TRBJ2-1; D: TRBD2; DNA: TGTGCCAGCAGTGCGGGACTAGCGGGTTACAATGAGCAGTTCTTC; CDR3: CASSAGLAGYNEQFF
V: TRBV5-1; size: NA; J: TRBJ1-3; D: NA; DNA: TGCGCCAGCAGCTTGGACAGGTTTTCTGGAAACACCATATATTTT; CDR3: CASSLDRFSGNTIYF
V: TRBV2; size: NA; J: TRBJ2-7; D: TRBD1; DNA: TGTGCCAGCTCCGGGACAGACGACTACGAGCAGTACTTC; CDR3: CASSGTDDYEQYF
V: TRBV5-1; size: NA; J: TRBJ2-3; D: TRBD2; DNA: TGCGCCAGCAGCTTGAGCGGACTAGCGGGCACAGATACGCAGTATTTT; CDR3: CASSLSGLAGTDTQYF
V: TRBV5-6; size: NA; J: TRBJ1-1; D: NA; DNA: TGTGCCAGCAGCTTTGCGGGGCAAGCTTTCTTT; CDR3: CASSFAGQAFF
V: TRBV5-6; size: NA; J: TRBJ2-6; D: TRBD1; DNA: TGTGCCAGCAGGGGCAGGGGGTTAGGGGCCAACGTCCTGACTTTC; CDR3: CASRGRGLGANVLTF
V: TRBV5-1; size: NA; J: TRBJ1-4; D: TRBD1; DNA: TGCGCCAGCAGCTTACAGGGGAACTCTAATGAAAAACTGTTTTTT; CDR3: CASSLQGNSNEKLFF
V: TRBV19; size: once; J: TRBJ1-1; D: NA; DNA: TGTGCCAGTAGCAACCTAGATCTCCCACCTGAAGCTTTCTTT; CDR3: CASSNLDLPPEAFF
V: TRBV4-2; size: many; J: TRBJ2-7; D: NA; DNA: TGTGCCAGCAGCTCAAGTACGGGGAGGCACTCCTACGAGCAGTACTTC; CDR3: CASSSSTGRHSYEQYF
V: TRBV3-1/TRBV3-2; size: few; J: TRBJ2-7; D: NA; DNA: TGTGCCAGCAGCCGCCACTACCAGGGTAGGAACGAGCAGTACTTC; CDR3: CASSRHYQGRNEQYF
V: TRBV6-5; size: NA; J: TRBJ2-1; D: NA; DNA: TGTGCCAGCAGTTTAACTTACAATGAGCAGTTCTTC; CDR3: CASSLTYNEQFF
V: TRBV24-1; size: NA; J: TRBJ1-4; D: NA; DNA: TGTGCCACCAGTGATTCGTGGGACTCGAGACTGTTTTTT; CDR3: CATSDSWDSRLFF
V: TRBV4-3; size: NA; J: TRBJ2-7; D: TRBD2; DNA: TGCGCCAGCAGCCAAGAAACTAGCGAGAGATACGAGCAGTACTTC; CDR3: CASSQETSERYEQYF
V: TRBV24-1; size: NA; J: TRBJ2-5; D: NA; DNA: TGTGCCACCAGTGACACCCTAACTAGTTTTATTTTCCCATTCCAAGAGACCCAGTACTTC; CDR3: CATSDTLTSFIFPFQETQYF
V: TRBV2; size: once; J: TRBJ2-2; D: NA; DNA: TGTGCCAGCAGCGCTAATAGCGGAATTAACACCGGGGAGCTGTTTTTT; CDR3: CASSANSGINTGELFF
V: TRBV7-2; size: NA; J: TRBJ1-5; D: NA; DNA: TGTGCCAGCAGCTTACAGGGAGGCGGCAATCAGCCCCAGCATTTT; CDR3: CASSLQGGGNQPQHF
V: TRBV24-1; size: NA; J: TRBJ2-7; D: NA; DNA: TGTGCCACCAGTGATGGGGACTGGTCCGAGCAGTACTTC; CDR3: CATSDGDWSEQYF